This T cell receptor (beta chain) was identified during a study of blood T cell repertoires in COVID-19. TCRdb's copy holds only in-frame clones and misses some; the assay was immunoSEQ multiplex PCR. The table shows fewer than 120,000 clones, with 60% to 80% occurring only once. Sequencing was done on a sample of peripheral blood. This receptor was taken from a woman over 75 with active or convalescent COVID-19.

CDR3 residues: CASRTAYEQYF. CDR3 nucleotides: TGTGCCAGTCGGACAGCTTACGAGCAGTACTTC. The gene calls are TRBV2 and TRBJ2-7, with D perhaps matching TRBD1 (6 bases). Trimming removed 9 bases at V and 4 bases at J, with 10 bases between. The CDR3 totals 11 residues. The germline V gene encodes CDR1 SNHLY and CDR2 FYNNEI.